The source of this TCR beta chain is a study of blood T cells in healthy people across ages. Then a second PCR, running about 7 to 11 cycles, was carried out with a sample-barcoded 5' primer and a J-beta primer mix. TCRdb analysed the 5' RACE reads with MiXCR anew, one entry per CDR3 protein. This table holds hundreds of thousands of distinct CDR3 sequences, about 30% found once. The sample consisted of blood. This TCR came from a woman older than 75 in good health.

The DNA for the CDR3 is TGTGCCAGCAGCCGGACAGGGGGCCGCTCCTATAATTCACCCCTCCACTTT. It yields the protein CASSRTGGRSYNSPLHF. This rearrangement joins TRBV27 to TRBJ1-6; 11 bases agree with TRBD1. Germline CDR1 reads MNHEY; CDR2 reads SMNVEV (reference sequence). The J segment lost 0 bases and the V segment lost 6 bases, leaving 4 bases of the junction unmatched. The CDR3 covers 17 residues.